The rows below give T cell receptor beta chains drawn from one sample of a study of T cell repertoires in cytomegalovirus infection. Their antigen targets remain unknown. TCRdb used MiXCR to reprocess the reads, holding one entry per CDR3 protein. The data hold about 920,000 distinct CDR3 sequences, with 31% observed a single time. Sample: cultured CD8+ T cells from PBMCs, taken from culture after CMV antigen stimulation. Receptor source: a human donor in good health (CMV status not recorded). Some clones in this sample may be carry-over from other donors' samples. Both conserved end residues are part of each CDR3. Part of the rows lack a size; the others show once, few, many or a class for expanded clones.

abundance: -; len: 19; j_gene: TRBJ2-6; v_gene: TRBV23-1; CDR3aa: CASSLNSGTFSSGANVLTF
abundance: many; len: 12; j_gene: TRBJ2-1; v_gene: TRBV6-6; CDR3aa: CASGFVPNEQFF
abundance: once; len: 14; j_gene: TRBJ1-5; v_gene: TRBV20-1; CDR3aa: CSARARDSNQPQHF
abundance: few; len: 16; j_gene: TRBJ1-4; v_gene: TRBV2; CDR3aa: CATGTGDFKTNEKLFF
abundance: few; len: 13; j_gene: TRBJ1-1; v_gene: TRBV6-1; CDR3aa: CASRLFMNTEAFF
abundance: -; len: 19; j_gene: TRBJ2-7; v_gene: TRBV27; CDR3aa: CASSSFYGTGGVQPYEQYF
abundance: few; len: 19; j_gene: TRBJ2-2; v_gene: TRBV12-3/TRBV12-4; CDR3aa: CASNVLDRGRPTGTGELFF
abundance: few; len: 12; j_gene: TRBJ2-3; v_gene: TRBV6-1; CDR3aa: CAIGTFTDTQYF
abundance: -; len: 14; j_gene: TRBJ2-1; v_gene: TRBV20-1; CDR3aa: CSASGTGLYNEQFF
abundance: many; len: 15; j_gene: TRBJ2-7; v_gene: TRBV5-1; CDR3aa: CASSLMGQGGYEQYF
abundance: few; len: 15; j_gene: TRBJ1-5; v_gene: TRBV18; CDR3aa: CASSPEDRVTQPQHF
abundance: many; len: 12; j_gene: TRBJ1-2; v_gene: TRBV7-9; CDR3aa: CASSSAGDGYTF
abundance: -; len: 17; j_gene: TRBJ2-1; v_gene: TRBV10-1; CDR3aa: CASSESVTTGFKNEQFF
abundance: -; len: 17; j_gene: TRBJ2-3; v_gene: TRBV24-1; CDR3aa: CATSDNSGTGLADTQYF
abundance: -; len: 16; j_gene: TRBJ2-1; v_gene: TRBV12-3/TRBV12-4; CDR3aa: CASSSSGGISYNEQFF
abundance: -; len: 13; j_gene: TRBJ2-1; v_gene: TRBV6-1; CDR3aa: CASSELRDRAQFF